The next 3 T cell receptor beta chains were all read from a single sample in a study of radiotherapy plus CTLA-4 blockade in lung cancer. Only in-frame clones appear in the TCRdb table, and some are missing; sequencing was by immunoSEQ multiplex PCR. The table includes some 110,000 clones, 70% to 90% detected once. The material sequenced was peripheral blood, taken from a patient treated with radiotherapy plus ipilimumab. Receptors were obtained from a human donor with non-small cell lung cancer that progressed on radiotherapy plus ipilimumab.

This chain connects TRBV9 to TRBJ2-3; D remains ambiguous. This CDR3 comprises 11 residues. Deletions cut 4 bases from V and 2 bases from J, with 2 bases between. CDR1 is SGDLS and CDR2 is YYNGEE in the germline V gene. CDR3 DNA sequence: TGTGCCAGCAGCTACACAGATACGCAGTATTTT. This gives the protein CASSYTDTQYF.

The chain employs TRBV4-1 and TRBJ1-3; TRBD1 agrees at 7 bases. Germline-derived CDR1 and CDR2 are MGHRA and YSYEKL. The CDR3 is made up of 14 amino acids. Trimming at V came to 3 bases and at J to 5 bases, leaving 4 bases not matched to a gene. CDR3 in amino acids: CASSHPGQRNTIYF. In nucleotides, the CDR3 is TGCGCCAGCAGCCACCCGGGACAGCGAAACACCATATATTTT.

The chain uses TRBV19 and TRBJ1-2; 7 nucleotides align to TRBD1. This CDR3 is 14 amino acids long. CDR1 and CDR2 from the germline V gene are LNHDA and SQIVND (reference sequence). The trim removed 0 bases at V and 8 bases at J, leaving 6 bases unmatched. The DNA of the CDR3 is TGTGCCAGTAGTATAGAAACAGGGGCGGCGGGCTACACCTTC. Protein product: CASSIETGAAGYTF.